The T cell receptor beta chain described here comes from a study of OX40 agonist ivuxolimab in advanced cancers. The sampling schedule covered blood at baseline, cycle 4 day 1, and cycle 7 day 1. Libraries were prepared by immunoSEQ multiplex PCR; TCRdb keeps only in-frame clonotypes and omits some of them. The sample shows some 60,000 clones, around 87% of them seen only once. This CDR3 comprises 14 residues. Germline CDR1 SGHAT, CDR2 FQNNGV. The V end lost 0 bases, the J end lost 4 bases, and 9 bases lay between the germline ends. The TCR originated in an adult with an advanced solid tumor such as melanoma, head and neck, liver or kidney cancer. The sample was CD4+ or CD8+ T cells sorted from blood, taken in a trial of the OX40 agonist ivuxolimab. The chain recombines TRBV11-2 with TRBJ1-1; D is perhaps TRBD1 (5 bases). The DNA for the CDR3 is TGTGCCAGCAGCTTAGATCCAGGGACCACTGAAGCTTTCTTT. Translation: CASSLDPGTTEAFF.